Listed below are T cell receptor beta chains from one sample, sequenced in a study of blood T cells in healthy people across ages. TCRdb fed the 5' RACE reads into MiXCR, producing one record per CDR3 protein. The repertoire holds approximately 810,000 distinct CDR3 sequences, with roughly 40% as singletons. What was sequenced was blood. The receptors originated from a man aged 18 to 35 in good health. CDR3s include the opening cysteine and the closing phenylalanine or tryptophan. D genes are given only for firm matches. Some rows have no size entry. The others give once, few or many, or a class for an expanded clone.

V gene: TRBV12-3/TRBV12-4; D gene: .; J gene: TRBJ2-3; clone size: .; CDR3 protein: CAGSLRGARTDTQYF; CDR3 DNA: TGTGCCGGCAGTTTGCGGGGAGCCCGCACAGATACGCAGTATTTT
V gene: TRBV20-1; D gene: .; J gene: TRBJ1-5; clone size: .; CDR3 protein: CSARDNLDGSNQPQHF; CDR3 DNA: TGCAGTGCTAGAGATAATCTGGATGGGAGCAATCAGCCCCAGCATTTT
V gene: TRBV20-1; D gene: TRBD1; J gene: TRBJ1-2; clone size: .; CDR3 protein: CSAREPGGNGYTF; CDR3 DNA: TGCAGTGCTAGAGAACCAGGGGGTAATGGCTACACCTTC
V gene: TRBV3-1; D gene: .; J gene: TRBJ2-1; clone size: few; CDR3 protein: CASSQVLMNNEQFF; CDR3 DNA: TGTGCCAGCAGCCAAGTTCTAATGAACAATGAGCAGTTCTTC
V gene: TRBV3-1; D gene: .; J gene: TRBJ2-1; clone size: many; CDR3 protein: CASSPEWGNEQFF; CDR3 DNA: TGTGCCAGCAGCCCAGAGTGGGGGAATGAGCAGTTCTTC
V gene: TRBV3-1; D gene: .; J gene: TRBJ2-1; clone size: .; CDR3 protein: CASSQEGSWDNEQFF; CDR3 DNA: TGTGCCAGCAGCCAAGAAGGGTCTTGGGACAATGAGCAGTTCTTC
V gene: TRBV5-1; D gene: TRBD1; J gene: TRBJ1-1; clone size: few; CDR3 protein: CASSLGQGSGNTEAFF; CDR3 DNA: TGCGCCAGCAGCCTAGGACAGGGGAGCGGGAACACTGAAGCTTTCTTT
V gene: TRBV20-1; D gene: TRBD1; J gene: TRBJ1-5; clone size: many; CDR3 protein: CSAPQGARNQPQHF; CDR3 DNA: TGCAGTGCGCCACAGGGGGCTAGGAATCAGCCCCAGCATTTT
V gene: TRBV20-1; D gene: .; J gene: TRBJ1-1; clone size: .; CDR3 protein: CSARSDATAEAFF; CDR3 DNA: TGCAGTGCTAGATCCGACGCCACTGCCGAAGCTTTCTTT
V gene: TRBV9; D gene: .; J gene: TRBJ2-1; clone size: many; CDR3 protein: CASSVGARGNEQFF; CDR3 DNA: TGTGCCAGCAGCGTAGGGGCCCGCGGAAATGAGCAGTTCTTC
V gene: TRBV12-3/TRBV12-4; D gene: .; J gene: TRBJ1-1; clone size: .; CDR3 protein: CASRCGVNTEAFF; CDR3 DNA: TGTGCCAGCAGATGTGGGGTAAACACTGAAGCTTTCTTT
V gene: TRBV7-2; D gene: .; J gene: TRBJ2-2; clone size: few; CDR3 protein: CASTSRLNTGELFF; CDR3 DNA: TGTGCCAGCACAAGCCGACTGAACACCGGGGAGCTGTTTTTT
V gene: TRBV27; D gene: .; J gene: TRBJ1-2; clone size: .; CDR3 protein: CASSFNSGVYGYGYTF; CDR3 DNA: TGTGCCAGCAGCTTCAATTCAGGGGTTTATGGCTATGGCTACACCTTC
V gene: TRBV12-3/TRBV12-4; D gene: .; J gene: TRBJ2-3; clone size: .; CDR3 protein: CASSLPGSPAQYF; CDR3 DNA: TGTGCCAGCAGTTTACCTGGGAGCCCGGCGCAGTATTTT
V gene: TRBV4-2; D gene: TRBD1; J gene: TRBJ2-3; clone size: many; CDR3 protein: CASSQGTGGTDTQYF; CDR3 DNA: TGTGCCAGCAGCCAAGGGACAGGTGGTACAGATACGCAGTATTTT
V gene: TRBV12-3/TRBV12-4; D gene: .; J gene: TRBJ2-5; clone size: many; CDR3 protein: CASSLVTSVRTGLQETQYF; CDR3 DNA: TGTGCCAGCAGTTTAGTTACGTCGGTGCGAACAGGCCTACAAGAGACCCAGTACTTC
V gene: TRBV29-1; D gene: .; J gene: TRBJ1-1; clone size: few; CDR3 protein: CSVAQGGTEAFF; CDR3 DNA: TGCAGCGTTGCACAGGGAGGGACTGAAGCTTTCTTT
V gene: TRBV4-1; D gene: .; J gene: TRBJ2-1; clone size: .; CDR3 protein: CASSQDSGDEQFF; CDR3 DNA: TGCGCCAGCAGCCAAGATTCGGGGGATGAGCAGTTCTTC
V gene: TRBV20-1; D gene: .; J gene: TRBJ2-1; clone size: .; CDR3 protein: CSAPSYNEQFF; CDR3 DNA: TGCAGTGCGCCTTCGTACAATGAGCAGTTCTTC
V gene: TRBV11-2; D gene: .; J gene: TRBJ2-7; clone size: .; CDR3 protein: CASSLDFGSEQYF; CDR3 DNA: TGTGCCAGCAGCTTAGACTTCGGGAGCGAGCAGTACTTC
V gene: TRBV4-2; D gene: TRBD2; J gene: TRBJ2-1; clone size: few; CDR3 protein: CASSQDVRLAGDGEQFF; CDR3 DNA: TGTGCCAGCAGCCAAGATGTTAGGCTAGCGGGGGACGGTGAGCAGTTCTTC
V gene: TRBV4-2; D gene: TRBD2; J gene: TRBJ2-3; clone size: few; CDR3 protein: CASSQDGASGGVGTDTQYF; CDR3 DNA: TGTGCCAGCAGCCAAGATGGGGCTAGCGGGGGAGTGGGCACAGATACGCAGTATTTT
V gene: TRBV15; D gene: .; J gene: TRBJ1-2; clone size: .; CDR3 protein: CATSREAQGYNYGYTF; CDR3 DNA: TGTGCCACCAGCAGAGAGGCGCAGGGGTACAATTATGGCTACACCTTC
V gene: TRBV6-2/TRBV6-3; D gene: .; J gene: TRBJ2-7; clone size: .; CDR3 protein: CASSSSTRGPYEQYF; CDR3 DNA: TGTGCCAGCAGTTCCTCGACTAGGGGCCCCTACGAGCAGTACTTC
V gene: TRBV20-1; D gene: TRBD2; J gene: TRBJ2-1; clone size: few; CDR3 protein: CSASVLAGVSGEQFF; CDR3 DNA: TGCAGTGCTAGTGTCCTAGCGGGGGTTTCAGGGGAGCAGTTCTTC
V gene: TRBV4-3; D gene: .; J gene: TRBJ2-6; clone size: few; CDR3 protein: CASSQLRGYIANVLTF; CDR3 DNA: TGCGCCAGCAGCCAATTGCGGGGCTATATAGCCAACGTCCTGACTTTC
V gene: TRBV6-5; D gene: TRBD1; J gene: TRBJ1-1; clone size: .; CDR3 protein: CASIITGANTEAFF; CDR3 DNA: TGTGCCAGCATTATTACAGGGGCCAACACTGAAGCTTTCTTT
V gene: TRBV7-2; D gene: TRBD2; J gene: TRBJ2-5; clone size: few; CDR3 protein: CASSSLTSPQETQYF; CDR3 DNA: TGTGCCAGCAGCTCCTTGACTAGCCCCCAAGAGACCCAGTACTTC
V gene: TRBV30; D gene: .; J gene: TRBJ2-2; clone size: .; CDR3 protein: CAWTVVGTGELFF; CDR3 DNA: TGTGCCTGGACCGTGGTAGGCACCGGGGAGCTGTTTTTT
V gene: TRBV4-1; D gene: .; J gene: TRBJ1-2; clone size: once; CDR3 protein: CASSPELKIYGYTF; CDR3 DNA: TGCGCCAGCAGCCCAGAGCTTAAAATTTATGGCTACACCTTC
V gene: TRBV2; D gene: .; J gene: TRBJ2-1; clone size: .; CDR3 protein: CASSEGRQQFF; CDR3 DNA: TGTGCCAGCAGTGAAGGGCGGCAGCAGTTCTTC
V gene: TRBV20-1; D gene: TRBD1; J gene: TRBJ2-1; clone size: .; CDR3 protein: CSASPGQDVETQFF; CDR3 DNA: TGCAGTGCCAGTCCCGGACAGGACGTAGAGACCCAGTTCTTC
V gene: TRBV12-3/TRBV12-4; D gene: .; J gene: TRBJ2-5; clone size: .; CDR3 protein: CASSPRTADNEQYF; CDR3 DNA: TGTGCCAGCAGTCCTAGGACAGCGGACAATGAGCAGTACTTC
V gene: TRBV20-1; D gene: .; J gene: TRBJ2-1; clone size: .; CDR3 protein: CSLSRTWAYNEQFF; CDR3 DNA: TGCAGCCTTAGCCGAACCTGGGCCTACAATGAGCAGTTCTTC
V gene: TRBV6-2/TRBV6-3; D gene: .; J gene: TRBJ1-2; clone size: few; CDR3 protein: CASSYKPTQGEGYTF; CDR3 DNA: TGTGCCAGCAGTTATAAACCGACTCAGGGAGAGGGCTACACCTTC
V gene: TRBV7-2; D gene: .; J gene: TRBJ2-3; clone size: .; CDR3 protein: CASSPDWWITDTQYF; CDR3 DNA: TGTGCCAGCAGCCCTGACTGGTGGATCACAGATACGCAGTATTTT
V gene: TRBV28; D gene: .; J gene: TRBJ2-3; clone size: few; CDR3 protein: CASSPVDGTSTDTQYF; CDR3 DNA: TGTGCCAGCAGTCCTGTAGACGGGACTAGCACAGATACGCAGTATTTT
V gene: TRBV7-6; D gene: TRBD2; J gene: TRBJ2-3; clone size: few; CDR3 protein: CTAAAGVITDTQYF; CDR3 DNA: TGTACCGCGGCAGCGGGGGTAATCACAGATACGCAGTATTTT
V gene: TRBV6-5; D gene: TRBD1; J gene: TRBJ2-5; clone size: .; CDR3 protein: CASSYETGGRETQYF; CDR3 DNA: TGTGCCAGCAGTTACGAGACAGGGGGACGAGAGACCCAGTACTTC
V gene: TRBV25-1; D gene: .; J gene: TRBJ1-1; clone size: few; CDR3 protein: CASSAKRGTEAFF; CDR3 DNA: TGTGCCAGCAGTGCTAAAAGGGGGACTGAAGCTTTCTTT
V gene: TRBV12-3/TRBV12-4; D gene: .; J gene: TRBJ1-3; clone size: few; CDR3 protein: CASSHSTLVGNTIYF; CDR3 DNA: TGTGCCAGCAGCCACTCTACTCTGGTGGGAAACACCATATATTTT
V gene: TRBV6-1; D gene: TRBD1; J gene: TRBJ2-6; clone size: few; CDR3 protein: CASMVTGAGANVLTF; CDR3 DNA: TGTGCCAGCATGGTGACAGGGGCCGGGGCCAACGTCCTGACTTTC
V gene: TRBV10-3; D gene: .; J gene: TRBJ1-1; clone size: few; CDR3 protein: CAISQEDLATEAFF; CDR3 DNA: TGTGCCATCAGTCAAGAGGACCTGGCCACTGAAGCTTTCTTT
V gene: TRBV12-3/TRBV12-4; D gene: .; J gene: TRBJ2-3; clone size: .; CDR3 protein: CASTLGGGNADTQYF; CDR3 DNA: TGTGCCAGCACCCTAGGGGGGGGAAACGCAGATACGCAGTATTTT
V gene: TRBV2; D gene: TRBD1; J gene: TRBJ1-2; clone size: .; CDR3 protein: CASGGTANYGYTF; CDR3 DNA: TGTGCCAGCGGAGGGACAGCCAACTATGGCTACACCTTC
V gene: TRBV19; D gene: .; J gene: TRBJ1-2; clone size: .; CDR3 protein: CASSIPTERAYGYTF; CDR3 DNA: TGTGCCAGTAGTATCCCGACAGAACGCGCCTATGGCTACACCTTC
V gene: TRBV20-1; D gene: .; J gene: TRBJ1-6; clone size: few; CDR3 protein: CSARDPGRNNSPLHF; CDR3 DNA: TGCAGTGCTAGAGATCCCGGACGGAATAATTCACCCCTCCACTTT
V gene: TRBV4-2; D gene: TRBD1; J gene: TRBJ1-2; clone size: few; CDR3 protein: CASSQDPGTADSMSYTF; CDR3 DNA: TGTGCCAGCAGCCAGGATCCCGGGACAGCAGATTCTATGAGCTACACCTTC
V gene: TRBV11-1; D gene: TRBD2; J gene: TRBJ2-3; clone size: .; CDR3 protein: CASSFLAGGADTQYF; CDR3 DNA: TGTGCCAGCAGCTTTCTAGCGGGGGGGGCAGATACGCAGTATTTT
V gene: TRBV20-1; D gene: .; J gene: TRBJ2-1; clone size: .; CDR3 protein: CSARGGDARNEQFF; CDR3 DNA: TGCAGTGCTAGGGGAGGAGACGCCCGCAATGAGCAGTTCTTC
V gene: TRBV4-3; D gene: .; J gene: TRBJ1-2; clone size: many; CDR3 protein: CASSQGRQNTYHGYTF; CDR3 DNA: TGCGCCAGCAGCCAGGGAAGGCAGAATACCTATCATGGCTACACCTTC
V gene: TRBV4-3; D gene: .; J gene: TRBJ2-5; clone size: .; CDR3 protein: CASSQGARIEETQYF; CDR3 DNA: TGCGCCAGCAGCCAAGGTGCCAGAATAGAAGAGACCCAGTACTTC
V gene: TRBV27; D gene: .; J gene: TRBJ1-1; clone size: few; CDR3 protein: CASSPGYMNTEAFF; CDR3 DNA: TGTGCCAGCAGCCCTGGGTACATGAACACTGAAGCTTTCTTT